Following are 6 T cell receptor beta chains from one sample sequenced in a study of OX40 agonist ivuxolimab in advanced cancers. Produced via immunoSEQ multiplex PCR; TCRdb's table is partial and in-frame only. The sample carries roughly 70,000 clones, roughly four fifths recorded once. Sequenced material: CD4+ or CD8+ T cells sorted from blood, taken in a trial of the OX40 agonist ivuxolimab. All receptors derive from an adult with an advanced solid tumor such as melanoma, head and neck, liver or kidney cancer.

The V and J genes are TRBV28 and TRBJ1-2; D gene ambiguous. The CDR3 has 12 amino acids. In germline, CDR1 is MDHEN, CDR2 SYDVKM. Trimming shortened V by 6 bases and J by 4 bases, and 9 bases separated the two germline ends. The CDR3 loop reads CASRLTSYGYTF. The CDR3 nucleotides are TGTGCCAGCAGGTTAACAAGCTATGGCTACACCTTC.

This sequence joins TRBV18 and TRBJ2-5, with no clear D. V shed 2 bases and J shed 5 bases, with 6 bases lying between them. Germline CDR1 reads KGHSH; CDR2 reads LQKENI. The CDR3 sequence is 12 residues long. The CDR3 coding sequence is TGTGCCAGCTCACCATTCAAGGAGACCCAGTACTTC. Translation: CASSPFKETQYF.

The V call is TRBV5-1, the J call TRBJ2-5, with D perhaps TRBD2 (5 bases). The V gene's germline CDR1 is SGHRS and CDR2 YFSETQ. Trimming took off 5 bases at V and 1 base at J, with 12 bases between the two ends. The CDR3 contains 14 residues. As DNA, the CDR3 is TGCGCCAGCAGATTCGGACTGACCCAAGAGACCCAGTACTTC. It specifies CASRFGLTQETQYF.

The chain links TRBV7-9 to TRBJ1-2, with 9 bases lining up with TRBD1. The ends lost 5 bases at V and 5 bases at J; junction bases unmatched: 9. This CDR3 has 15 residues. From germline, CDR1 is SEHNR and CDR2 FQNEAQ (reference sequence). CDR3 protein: CASSQWDRASYGYTF. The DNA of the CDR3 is TGTGCCAGCAGCCAATGGGACAGGGCCTCATATGGCTACACCTTC.

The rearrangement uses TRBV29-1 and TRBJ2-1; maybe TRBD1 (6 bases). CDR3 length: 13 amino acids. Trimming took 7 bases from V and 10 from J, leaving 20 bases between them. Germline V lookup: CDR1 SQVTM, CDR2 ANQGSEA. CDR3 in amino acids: CSARTDLNGEQFF. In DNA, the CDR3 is TGCAGCGCCCGGACAGACCTTAACGGCGAGCAGTTCTTC.

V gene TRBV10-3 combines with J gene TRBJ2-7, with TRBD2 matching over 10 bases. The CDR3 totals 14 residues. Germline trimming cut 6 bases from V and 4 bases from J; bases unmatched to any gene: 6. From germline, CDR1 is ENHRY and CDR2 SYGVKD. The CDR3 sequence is CAIRDSSGSYEQYF. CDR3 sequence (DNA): TGTGCCATCAGGGATTCTAGCGGGAGTTACGAGCAGTACTTC.